This T cell receptor (beta chain) was identified during a study of CD4+ T cells in melanoma. The ends were cut back, 8 bases at V and 6 bases at J, with 17 bases in the middle. The CDR3 is 13 residues long. The V gene's germline CDR1 is MNHNS and CDR2 SASEGT. Study-wide results and limits: A reported correlation linked neoantigen-specific CD4+ T cells to CD8+, macrophage and B cell function. Reportedly, melanoma neoantigen-specific CD4+ T cells showed varied differentiation states.

This clone occurred a few times. Its antigen is unknown. Some clones are missing from TCRdb's copy, which holds only in-frame ones; the method was immunoSEQ multiplex PCR. Here the sample spans 120,000 to 150,000 clones, 80% to 95% being singletons. The sequence derives from a human donor with melanoma. The rearrangement links TRBV6-1 to TRBJ2-7, with D possibly matching TRBD2 (5 bases). The CDR3 here is CASSPRGLAEQYF. CDR3 nucleotide sequence: TGTGCCAGCTCCCCTAGAGGCCTAGCCGAGCAGTACTTC.